This TCR beta chain was obtained from a study of blood T cell repertoires in COVID-19. In the study overall: The study drew acute and convalescent COVID-19 samples from the United States, Italy and Spain. Nucleic acid was either cDNA or gDNA, and it came from T cells, B-cell-depleted T cells, or PBMCs.

How the authors handled the data: By means of reference gene primer amplification, nucleated cell counts were estimated. The protocol was immunoSEQ multiplex PCR, while the TCRdb copy is restricted to in-frame clones and leaves out a portion. V, J and clone size reflect that table, while D and trimming were determined from the DNA. Among about 70,000 clones listed, under 95% were seen once. The V end was cut by 5 bases, the J end by 6 bases, with 20 bases between. Germline values: CDR1 SGHTA, CDR2 FQGNSA. CDR3 length equals 15 residues. The chain is built from TRBV7-2 and TRBJ2-7; D uncertain. The sequenced material came from peripheral blood. The receptor was isolated from a human donor in a cohort sampled during active COVID-19. The chain's CDR3 is CASSPTGGSSGEQYF. CDR3 DNA: TGTGCCAGCAGCCCCACGGGTGGGTCTAGTGGCGAGCAGTACTTC.